Below are 28 T cell receptor beta chains sequenced from a single sample in a study of T cells in Graves' hyperthyroidism and ophthalmopathy. RNA transcripts provided the source from which TCR beta CDR3 regions were amplified. Initially, a first-round RT-PCR of the TCR CDR3 employed the HTBI primer set. TCRdb analysed the multiplex PCR reads with MiXCR anew, one entry per CDR3 protein. The sample yields approximately 330,000 distinct CDR3 sequences, 15% to 20% seen once. The sample was blood. All receptors derive from a woman aged 45-65 years with Graves' hyperthyroidism.

The V gene is TRBV5-4, the J gene TRBJ2-3; 11 bases are shared with TRBD2. CDR3 length: 16 amino acids. The germline gives CDR1 SGHNT, CDR2 YYREEE (reference sequence). Trimming removed 0 bases from V and 4 bases from J; junction bases left unmatched: 4. The CDR3 DNA sequence: TGTGCCAGCAGCTTGGCCCTAGCGGGGGGTTCAGATACGCAGTATTTT. It specifies CASSLALAGGSDTQYF.

This clonotype has a handful of counts. V usage is TRBV20-1 and J usage is TRBJ1-5; the D is unclear. V shed 5 bases and J shed 3 bases, with 8 bases lying between them. Germline V gene data show CDR1 as DFQATT and CDR2 as SNEGSKA (reference sequence). The CDR3 loop spans 12 amino acids. CDR3 amino acids: CSAAGYNQPQHF. CDR3 bases: TGCAGTGCTGCGGGGTACAATCAGCCCCAGCATTTT.

This clonotype was detected ten times or more. The chain couples TRBV6-6 to TRBJ2-3, with no clear D. This CDR3 is built from 14 residues. Germline CDR1 reads MNHNY; CDR2 reads SVGAGI (reference sequence). V lost 0 bases to trimming and J lost 0 bases, with 4 bases between them. In nucleotides, the CDR3 is TGTGCCAGCAGTTACTCCCCTAGCACAGATACGCAGTATTTT. This codes for CASSYSPSTDTQYF.

This clonotype was recorded many times. This CDR3 reads CASSPDWMTNTGELFF. For the CDR3, the DNA is TGTGCCAGCAGTCCGGACTGGATGACGAACACCGGGGAGCTGTTTTTT. The V call is TRBV27, the J call TRBJ2-2, with D tentatively TRBD2 (5 bases). CDR3 length: 16 amino acids. Germline CDR1 and CDR2: MNHEY and SMNVEV (reference sequence). V was trimmed by 5 bases and J by 0 bases, leaving 13 bases between them.

Concerning this clonotype: A much larger clone lies one base from this, so it may be a read error. The rearrangement uses TRBV11-2 and TRBJ2-1; 9 bases line up with TRBD2. The V and J ends lost 4 bases and 9 bases, in that order; junction bases with no gene match: 7. CDR3 length: 14 residues. The germline V gene has CDR1 SGHAT and CDR2 FQNNGV. CDR3 sequence (DNA): TGTGCCAGCAGCTGGGGCGGGGGGGTCAGTGAGCAGTTCTTC. Translation gives CASSWGGGVSEQFF. Drawing the rest from reference TRBV11-2 and TRBJ2-1, the complete variable domain is EAGVAQSPRYKIIEKRQSVAFWCNPISGHATLYWYQQILGQGPKLLIQFQNNGVVDDSQLPKDRFSAERLKGVDSTLKIQPAKLEDSAVYLCASSWGGGVSEQFFGPGTRLTVL.

This clonotype was detected many times. This chain uses TRBV12-3 or TRBV12-4 with TRBJ2-1; possibly TRBD1 for D (6 bases). CDR3 length: 12 residues. The V end lost 8 bases, the J end lost 5 bases, and 10 bases lay between the germline ends. The CDR3 region has the DNA TGTGCCAGCGGGGGCTTCCACAATGAGCAGTTCTTC. This sequence encodes CASGGFHNEQFF.

This chain uses TRBV6-1 with TRBJ1-6; the D is unclear. V dropped 6 bases and J dropped 6 bases, with 15 bases sitting between them. Per the germline V gene, CDR1 is MNHNS and CDR2 is SASEGT. The CDR3 loop spans 15 amino acids. CDR3 protein: CASRPWSFSNSPLHF. The CDR3 DNA is TGTGCCAGCAGGCCTTGGTCCTTTTCTAATTCACCCCTCCACTTT.

This clonotype has a count of ten or more. The V gene is TRBV12-3 or TRBV12-4, the J gene TRBJ1-4, with D uncertain. The CDR3 runs 14 residues. V shed 5 bases and J shed 7 bases, with 14 bases lying between them. CDR3 DNA: TGTGCCAGCAGTGGGGATGAGGCCTCTGAAAAACTGTTTTTT. Encoded protein: CASSGDEASEKLFF.

The chain has TRBV6-5 and TRBJ1-2; TRBD1 matches at 11 bases. Per the germline V gene, CDR1 is MNHEY and CDR2 is SVGAGI. After removal of 0 bases from V and 8 bases from J, the junction contained 5 bases not matched to a gene. This CDR3 has 15 residues. The CDR3 nucleotides are TGTGCCAGCAGTTACTCTCTTGGGACAGGGGGAGGCTACACCTTC. It specifies CASSYSLGTGGGYTF.

This clonotype was seen ten or more times. The chain combines TRBV3-1 with TRBJ1-2; no definite D call. V lost 1 base, J lost 3 bases, and 9 bases lay in between. This CDR3 comprises 14 residues. Germline CDR1 is LGHDT and CDR2 is YNNKEL (reference sequence). The CDR3 loop reads CASSQALEDYGYTF. In DNA form, the CDR3 reads TGTGCCAGCAGCCAAGCTTTGGAGGACTATGGCTACACCTTC.

This clonotype appeared a few times. This rearrangement joins TRBV20-1 to TRBJ2-1; 15 positions agree with TRBD2. After removal of 3 bases from V and 9 bases from J, the junction contained 9 bases not matched to a gene. Germline V lookup: CDR1 DFQATT, CDR2 SNEGSKA (reference sequence). The CDR3 is 16 residues long. The CDR3 here is CSASPNPGLAGGEQFF. In DNA, the CDR3 is TGCAGTGCTAGTCCTAACCCGGGACTAGCGGGAGGTGAGCAGTTCTTC.

Concerning this clonotype: A much larger clone is a single base away; this may be a read error. As the CDR3 is not closed by the conserved phenylalanine or tryptophan, this likely results from a read error. V and J are TRBV6-1 and TRBJ2-1, with 9 nucleotides matching TRBD2. The CDR3 extends over 15 amino acids. After removal of 6 bases from V and 0 bases from J, the junction contained 3 bases not matched to a gene. Germline CDR1 reads MNHNS; CDR2 reads SASEGT. CDR3: CASSTGLASYNEQFL. The DNA for the CDR3 is TGTGCCAGCAGCACGGGACTAGCCTCCTACAATGAGCAGTTCCTC.

This clonotype was observed many times. The chain has TRBV30 and TRBJ2-7; TRBD1 agrees at 9 bases. J gave up 3 bases and V 2 bases, and 5 bases lay outside the gene matches. Germline CDR1 is GTSNPN and CDR2 is SVGIG (reference sequence). This CDR3 has 14 residues. In nucleotides, the CDR3 is TGTGCCTGGAGTCCTCCGGGACAGGGCTACGAGCAGTACTTC. Translation: CAWSPPGQGYEQYF.

The gene calls are TRBV19 and TRBJ2-1; D remains unclear. The germline CDR1 and CDR2 sequences are LNHDA and SQIVND (reference sequence). CDR3 length: 14 amino acids. V lost 5 bases, J lost 3 bases, and 11 bases lay in between. CDR3 amino acids: CASSPHSFYNEQFF. The CDR3 DNA sequence: TGTGCCAGTAGTCCACACAGTTTCTACAATGAGCAGTTCTTC.

This clonotype was counted many times. The chain couples TRBV20-1 to TRBJ2-7; D gene ambiguous. The CDR3 consists of 11 residues. V lost 4 bases and J 7 bases, leaving 11 bases between the germline ends. The germline V gene has CDR1 DFQATT and CDR2 SNEGSKA (reference sequence). CDR3 loop: CSAIRVPEQYF. CDR3 DNA: TGCAGTGCTATACGGGTCCCAGAGCAGTACTTC.

The chain combines TRBV29-1 with TRBJ2-3; TRBD2 might be the D (5 bases). The germline CDR1 and CDR2 sequences are SQVTM and ANQGSEA. V lost 4 bases, J lost 4 bases, and 18 bases lay in between. The CDR3 has 15 amino acids. In DNA form, the CDR3 reads TGCAGCGTTGCAGTGGGCGTAGGGCGGGCAGATACGCAGTATTTT. Its protein product is CSVAVGVGRADTQYF.

This clonotype appeared a few times. The chain employs TRBV6-5 and TRBJ1-2; D unresolved. This CDR3 spans 13 amino acids. The germline CDR1 and CDR2 sequences are MNHEY and SVGAGI. V lost 0 bases to trimming and J lost 3 bases, with 5 bases between them. The CDR3 region is CASSYSTYYGYTF. As DNA, the CDR3 is TGTGCCAGCAGTTACTCGACCTACTATGGCTACACCTTC.

CDR3 bases: TGTGCCAGCAGCCCCCGACTAGCGGGAGGGCCAGGAAATGAGCAGTTCTTC. It yields the protein CASSPRLAGGPGNEQFF. The V gene is TRBV7-9, the J gene TRBJ2-1, with 14 bases matching TRBD2. The length of the CDR3 is 17 residues. Trimming cost V 5 bases and J 7 bases; bases outside gene matches: 10. Germline-derived CDR1 and CDR2 are SEHNR and FQNEAQ (reference sequence).

In its sample, this clonotype was seen a few times. The rearrangement joins TRBV19 to TRBJ1-4; TRBD1 aligns across 7 bases. V trimming: 3 bases; J trimming: 7 bases; junction bases outside the gene matches: 5. CDR1 is LNHDA and CDR2 is SQIVND in the germline V gene (reference sequence). CDR3 length: 14 residues. CDR3 coding DNA: TGTGCCAGTAGTATCGGGACAGCACCTGAAAAACTGTTTTTT. It specifies CASSIGTAPEKLFF.

This clonotype was seen ten or more times. This sequence joins TRBV18 and TRBJ2-1, with a weak D call TRBD2 (5 bases). Germline assignment: CDR1 KGHSH and CDR2 LQKENI. The ends were cut back, 3 bases at V and 7 bases at J, with 7 bases in the middle. CDR3 length: 12 residues. In DNA form, the CDR3 reads TGTGCCAGCTCACCGCCGGGGAATGAGCAGTTCTTC. Translation: CASSPPGNEQFF.

This clonotype was recorded a few times. The rearrangement links TRBV7-8 to TRBJ2-3; D may be TRBD2 (5 bases). V was shortened by 11 bases and J by 4 bases, with 13 bases between the two germline ends. The CDR3 covers 12 residues. Germline CDR1 reads SGHVS; CDR2 reads FQNEAQ. The CDR3 DNA reads TGTGCCTCCGGGGAAGTCCCAGATACGCAGTATTTT. It yields the protein CASGEVPDTQYF.

This clonotype was seen a single time. The rearrangement uses TRBV4-1 and TRBJ1-1; TRBD1 agrees at 8 bases. V shed 6 bases, J shed 5 bases, and the junction held 11 bases outside the gene matches. This CDR3 spans 15 amino acids. Per the germline V gene, CDR1 is MGHRA and CDR2 is YSYEKL. DNA for the CDR3: TGCGCCAGCAGTCCTACCGACAGGGGCGGTACTGAAGCTTTCTTT. It translates to CASSPTDRGGTEAFF.

The sample holds many counts of this clonotype. The chain has TRBV12-3 or TRBV12-4 and TRBJ1-5; D unresolved. The CDR3 runs 15 residues. V lost 3 bases and J lost 2, with 11 bases in between. The CDR3 DNA reads as TGTGCCAGCAGTTTCGCTGGATTGGGCAATCAGCCCCAGCATTTT. Translated: CASSFAGLGNQPQHF.

This clonotype was seen ten or more times. The J gene is TRBJ2-1, the V gene TRBV7-8; no clear D. The CDR3 has 14 residues. Trimming cost V 5 bases and J 4 bases, with 12 bases left between them. Looked up from germline, CDR1 is SGHVS and CDR2 is FQNEAQ. CDR3 DNA sequence: TGTGCCAGCAGCCTCCTTGGGGTTTACAATGAGCAGTTCTTC. Protein sequence: CASSLLGVYNEQFF.

The V call is TRBV3-1, the J call TRBJ2-1; possible D gene TRBD2, 5 bases. Germline loops: CDR1 LGHDT, CDR2 YNNKEL (reference sequence). The CDR3 length is 15 residues. The germline V and J ends were trimmed by 2 bases and 3 bases, with 11 bases remaining between them. The CDR3 DNA reads as TGTGCCAGCAGCCAAACGCGGGCTATCTACAATGAGCAGTTCTTC. Its protein is CASSQTRAIYNEQFF.

V is TRBV5-1 and J is TRBJ1-5; D not resolved. Between the trimmed V and J ends, which lost 4 bases and 0 bases, there was a span of 8 bases. CDR3 length: 14 amino acids. From germline, CDR1 is SGHRS and CDR2 YFSETQ. As DNA, the CDR3 is TGCGCCAGCAGCACGGACGGTAGCAATCAGCCCCAGCATTTT. It translates to CASSTDGSNQPQHF.

This clonotype was counted once. J is TRBJ1-4 and V is TRBV12-3 or TRBV12-4; 8 bases line up with TRBD1. The trim removed 5 bases at V and 0 bases at J, leaving 5 bases unmatched. The CDR3 totals 16 residues. The CDR3, as DNA: TGTGCCAGCAGTCTCCTACAGGGGGCAACTAATGAAAAACTGTTTTTT. It is translated as CASSLLQGATNEKLFF.

This clonotype was seen a handful of times. The V call is TRBV6-1, the J call TRBJ2-2, with D possibly being TRBD2 (5 bases). The germline V and J ends were trimmed by 8 bases and 0 bases, with 7 bases remaining between them. Germline values: CDR1 MNHNS, CDR2 SASEGT. The CDR3 is 13 residues long. CDR3: CASAGPNTGELFF. The DNA of the CDR3 is TGTGCCAGCGCGGGCCCGAACACCGGGGAGCTGTTTTTT.